This T cell receptor beta chain was identified in a study of blood T cell repertoires in COVID-19 (dated by TCRdb to 2020 to 2021). A note on the overall study: The collaborator samples originated in the United States, Italy and Spain and spanned the acute and convalescent phases of COVID-19. The repertoires were released in a freely available public database intended as a resource for research on the immune response to SARS-CoV-2. Where HLA class I and class II types were available, the types were taken from metadata supplied by the sample provider, not from assay-based typing. The dataset comprised deeply sampled blood TCRbeta repertoires from subjects exposed to, actively infected with, or recovered from COVID-19. The material from the prospective study consisted of cDNA or gDNA derived from T cells, B-cell-depleted T cells, or PBMCs. Nearly every sample came with metadata listing a de-identified subject ID, COVID-19 status, age in years and sex. The samples were drawn from the first 160 participants of the ongoing ImmuneRACE study and from 1,200 or so subjects provided by 6 global collaborators. Study-wide findings and limitations: The amount of clinical and demographic metadata varied by source and participant and was provided uncurated.

The immunoSEQ Assay, a bias-controlled multiplex PCR, was used to amplify TCRbeta CDR3 regions from genomic DNA. Turning to the authors' computational methods: The number of nucleated cells in each sample was estimated by amplification of reference gene primers within the assay. Sequence reads were collapsed and filtered to measure the absolute abundance of every unique TCRbeta CDR3 rearrangement. For each sample, productive Simpson clonality was calculated by taking the square root of Simpson's diversity index across productive rearrangements. Held by TCRdb, this immuneACCESS table contains in-frame sequences only and omits some clones. Under half of the omission traces to an unresolved V gene where checked; the cause of the rest is unknown. V and J calls and clone size come straight from that table; D and trimming were deduced from the DNA. Present in this sample are more than 250,000 clones, approximately 84% of which were seen just once. The ten largest clones represent approximately 9% of the sample.

This clone was seen more than once but under ten times. Its antigen remains undetermined. No base-level quality is on record; no much larger clone is a single base apart. The germline V gene (reference sequence) sets CDR1 to LNHNV and CDR2 to YYDKDF. Trimming takes 6 bases off V and 7 bases off J; junction bases not matched to a gene: 11. Including cysteine and phenylalanine, the CDR3 has 15 amino acids. Only the CDR3 DNA stays, 45 bases, in frame from base 1. Whole blood was collected in K2EDTA tubes by collaborating institutions according to the institutions' own protocols. For TCRbeta analysis, collaborators shipped samples in one of three forms: frozen whole blood, isolated PBMCs, or DNA extracted from either of those sample types.

The material sequenced was peripheral blood. This receptor was obtained from a human donor in a cohort sampled during active COVID-19. The chain employs TRBV15 and TRBJ2-1, with 8 junctional bases fitting TRBD2. This receptor carries the CDR3 CATRPGGLEGNEQFF. The bases read TGTGCCACCAGGCCGGGGGGGCTCGAGGGTAATGAGCAGTTCTTC.